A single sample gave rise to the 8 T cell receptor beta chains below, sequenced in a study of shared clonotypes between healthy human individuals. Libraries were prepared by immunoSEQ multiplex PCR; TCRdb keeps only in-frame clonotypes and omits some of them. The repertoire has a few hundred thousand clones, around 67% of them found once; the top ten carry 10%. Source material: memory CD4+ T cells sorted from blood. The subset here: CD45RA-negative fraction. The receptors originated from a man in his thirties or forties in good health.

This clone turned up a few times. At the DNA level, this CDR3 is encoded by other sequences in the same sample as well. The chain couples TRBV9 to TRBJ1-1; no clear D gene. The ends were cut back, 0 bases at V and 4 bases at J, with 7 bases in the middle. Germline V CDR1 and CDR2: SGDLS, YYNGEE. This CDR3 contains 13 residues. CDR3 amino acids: CASSVVSGTEAFF. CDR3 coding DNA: TGTGCCAGCAGCGTAGTATCTGGCACTGAAGCTTTCTTT. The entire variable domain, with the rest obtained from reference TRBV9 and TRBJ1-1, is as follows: DSGVTQTPKHLITATGQRVTLRCSPRSGDLSVYWYQQSLDQGLQFLIQYYNGEERAKGNILERFSAQQFPDLHSELNLSSLELGDSALYFCASSVVSGTEAFFGQGTRLTVV.

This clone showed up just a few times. CDR3 in amino acids: CASSLGHASGMETQYF. DNA of the CDR3: TGCGCCAGCAGCTTGGGACACGCTAGCGGGATGGAGACCCAGTACTTC. The chain has TRBV5-1 and TRBJ2-5; the match to TRBD2 covers 9 bases. Germline trimming cut 0 bases from V and 5 bases from J; bases unmatched to any gene: 8. The CDR3 is 16 residues long. Germline CDR1 and CDR2: SGHRS and YFSETQ.

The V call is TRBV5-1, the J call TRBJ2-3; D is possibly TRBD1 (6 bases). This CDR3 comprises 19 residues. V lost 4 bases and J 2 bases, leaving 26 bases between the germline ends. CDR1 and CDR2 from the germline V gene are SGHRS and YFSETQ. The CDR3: CASSTKGSRDRRDTDTQYF. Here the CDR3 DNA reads TGCGCCAGCAGCACGAAGGGGAGCCGCGACAGGAGAGACACAGATACGCAGTATTTT.

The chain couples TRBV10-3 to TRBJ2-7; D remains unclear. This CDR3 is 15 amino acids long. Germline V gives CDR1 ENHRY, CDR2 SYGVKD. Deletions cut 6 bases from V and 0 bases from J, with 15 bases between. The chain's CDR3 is CAISPLPPSSYEQYF. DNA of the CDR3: TGTGCCATCAGCCCGTTACCCCCGAGCTCCTACGAGCAGTACTTC.

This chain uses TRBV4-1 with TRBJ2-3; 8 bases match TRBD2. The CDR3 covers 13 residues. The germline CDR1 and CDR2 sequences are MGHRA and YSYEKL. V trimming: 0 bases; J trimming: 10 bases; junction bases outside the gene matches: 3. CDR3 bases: TGCGCCAGCAGCCAAGATCAGGGACTAGCGCAGTATTTT. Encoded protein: CASSQDQGLAQYF.

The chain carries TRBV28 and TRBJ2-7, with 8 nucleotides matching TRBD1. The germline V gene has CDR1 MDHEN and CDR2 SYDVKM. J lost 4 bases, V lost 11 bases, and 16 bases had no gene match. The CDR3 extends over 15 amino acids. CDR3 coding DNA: TGTGCCGCAACCCGGGGTGGGACAGGAGAGTACGAGCAGTACTTC. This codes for CAATRGGTGEYEQYF.

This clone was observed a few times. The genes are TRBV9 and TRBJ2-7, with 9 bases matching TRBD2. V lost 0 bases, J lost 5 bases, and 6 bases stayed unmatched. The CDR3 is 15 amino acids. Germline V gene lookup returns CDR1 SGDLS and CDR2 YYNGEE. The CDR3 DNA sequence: TGTGCCAGCAGCGTAGAAGGTAGCGGGAGTAACGAGCAGTACTTC. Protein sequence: CASSVEGSGSNEQYF.

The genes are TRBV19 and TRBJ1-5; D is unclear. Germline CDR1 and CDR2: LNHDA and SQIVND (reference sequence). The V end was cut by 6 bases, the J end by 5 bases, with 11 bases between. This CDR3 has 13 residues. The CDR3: CASSRLPDQPQHF. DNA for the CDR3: TGTGCCAGTAGCCGTCTACCGGATCAGCCCCAGCATTTT.